One and the same sample provided the 10 T cell receptor beta chains below, sequenced in a study of blood T cells in healthy people across ages. For the second PCR, which ran for 7 to 11 cycles, a sample-barcoded 5' primer and a J-beta primer mix were used. TCRdb processed the 5' RACE reads anew with MiXCR; each CDR3 protein has one entry. Among about 1.8 million distinct CDR3 sequences listed, less than 50% were seen once. Specimen: blood. The receptors derive from a woman aged 40 to 50 in good health.

A single count supports this clonotype. V is TRBV4-3 and J is TRBJ2-7, with 7 positions matching TRBD2. CDR3 length equals 18 residues. Per the germline V gene, CDR1 is LGHNA and CDR2 is YSLEER. Losses at the gene ends were 0 bases for V and 0 bases for J; bases not matched to a gene: 11. The CDR3 loop reads CASSQDLGEGGSSYEQYF. The CDR3 DNA is TGCGCCAGCAGCCAAGATCTTGGGGAGGGTGGTAGCTCCTACGAGCAGTACTTC.

This clonotype was seen more than once but under ten times. The rearrangement uses TRBV28 and TRBJ2-7, with TRBD2 as a possible D gene (5 bases). V gave up 5 bases and J gave up 5 bases, with 16 bases separating them. The germline V gene has CDR1 MDHEN and CDR2 SYDVKM. This CDR3 spans 14 amino acids. The CDR3 coding sequence is TGTGCCAGCAGTCCAGTCCGCCTAGCAGACGAGCAGTACTTC. It encodes CASSPVRLADEQYF.

The chain employs TRBV7-2 and TRBJ1-5; tentatively, D is TRBD1 (5 bases). This CDR3 spans 13 amino acids. Germline lookup yields CDR1 SGHTA and CDR2 FQGNSA. Trimming took 4 bases from V and 7 from J, leaving 11 bases between them. The CDR3 loop is CASSSRRDQPQHF. In DNA, the CDR3 is TGTGCCAGCAGCTCCCGCAGGGACCAGCCCCAGCATTTT.

The chain employs TRBV27 and TRBJ2-1; the match to TRBD2 covers 9 bases. V shed 10 bases and J 5 bases; nucleotides not matched to a gene: 12. Germline V gene lookup returns CDR1 MNHEY and CDR2 SMNVEV (reference sequence). This CDR3 comprises 15 residues. In nucleotides, the CDR3 is TGTGCCACCAACCGCAGGACTAGCGAGAACAATGAGCAGTTCTTC. This encodes CATNRRTSENNEQFF.

This chain joins TRBV7-9 and TRBJ1-2, with TRBD1 identical over 7 bases. The CDR3 is 13 residues long. J gave up 7 bases and V 5 bases, and 7 bases lay outside the gene matches. The V gene's germline CDR1 is SEHNR and CDR2 FQNEAQ (reference sequence). In DNA form, the CDR3 reads TGTGCCAGCAGCCAAGGACAGGTCCGTGGCTACACCTTC. It yields the protein CASSQGQVRGYTF.

CDR3 coding DNA: TGCGCCAGCAGCAAGGAGACAGGGGCGGTTGGCTACACCTTC. Protein sequence: CASSKETGAVGYTF. The gene calls are TRBV5-1 and TRBJ1-2; TRBD1 agrees at 8 bases. Germline V gene data show CDR1 as SGHRS and CDR2 as YFSETQ. V shed 4 bases and J 7 bases; nucleotides not matched to a gene: 9. This CDR3 contains 14 residues.

This clonotype has only a few counts. This sequence joins TRBV12-3 or TRBV12-4 and TRBJ2-7; no firm D call. The CDR3 is made up of 15 amino acids. V shed 1 base and J shed 3 bases, with 13 bases lying between them. In nucleotides, the CDR3 is TGTGCCAGCAGTTTAGGGGCAGCGACTTTCTACGAGCAGTACTTC. It is translated as CASSLGAATFYEQYF.

The gene calls are TRBV29-1 and TRBJ2-7; perhaps D is TRBD1 or TRBD2 (5 bases each). Germline V lookup: CDR1 SQVTM, CDR2 ANQGSEA. V dropped 0 bases and J dropped 2 bases, with 14 bases sitting between them. The CDR3 is made up of 15 amino acids. In nucleotides, the CDR3 is TGCAGCGTTGAAGAATCGGGGACGGGGCCCTACGAGCAGTACTTC. Amino acids: CSVEESGTGPYEQYF.

As concerns this clonotype: The junction departs from the called germline gene at one end, perhaps through a read error. V and J are TRBV7-2 and TRBJ2-5; possible D gene TRBD1, 5 bases. There are 15 residues in the CDR3. Germline V gene lookup returns CDR1 SGHTA and CDR2 FQGNSA. The CDR3 loop is CASSSARPSGKTRYF. For the CDR3, the DNA is TGTGCCAGCAGCTCTGCCCGCCCGTCAGGGAAGACCCGGTACTTC.

This chain joins TRBV6-2 or TRBV6-3 and TRBJ2-3, with 9 nucleotides matching TRBD2. Germline assignment: CDR1 MNHEY and CDR2 SVGEGT. The V and J ends lost 6 bases and 5 bases, in that order; junction bases with no gene match: 9. The CDR3 runs 15 residues. CDR3 residues: CASRKSGGYRDTQYF. DNA for the CDR3: TGTGCCAGCAGGAAAAGCGGGGGGTACAGAGATACGCAGTATTTT.